The clone carrying this TCR beta chain was detected only a few times. Its specificity is not known. The data stem from a study of T cell repertoires in cytomegalovirus infection. Study context: Evidence of both CMV infection and a matching HLA type came from public TCR beta signatures. Whole-study results and caveats: The response measured ex vivo was dominated by TCR beta clonotypes (HLA-C-restricted and CMV-specific).

TCRdb re-derived calls from the reads in MiXCR, one entry per CDR3 protein. The profile shows nearly 450,000 distinct CDR3 sequences, about 33% of them singletons. CDR1 and CDR2 from the germline V gene are SGHNT and YYREEE (reference sequence). The CDR3 length is 15 residues. Unmatched junction bases numbered 3, after V lost 1 base and J lost 1 base. V gene TRBV5-4 combines with J gene TRBJ2-3; TRBD2 matches 7 bases. The sequenced sample consisted of PBMCs. The origin of this receptor is a human donor in good health (CMV status not recorded). Some clones in this sample may be carry-over from other donors' samples. DNA for the CDR3: TGTGCCAGCAGCTTGTTTGGGGGGGGCACAGATACGCAGTATTTT. It codes for CASSLFGGGTDTQYF. Looking up the rest from reference TRBV5-4 and TRBJ2-3 gives the full variable domain: ETGVTQSPTHLIKTRGQQVTLRCSSQSGHNTVSWYQQALGQGPQFIFQYYREEENGRGNFPPRFSGLQFPNYSSELNVNALELDDSALYLCASSLFGGGTDTQYFGPGTRLTVL.